The 25 T cell receptor beta chains in this list originate from one sample, sequenced in a study of cytomegalovirus exposure and HLA in healthy donors. Researchers ran the PCR with 60 Vbeta and 13 Jbeta primers. Using immunoSEQ multiplex PCR, the repertoire was profiled, and TCRdb retains in-frame clones only, with some absent. Of some 99,000 clones in the sample, under 75% are singletons; the top ten hold less than 1.5%. Sample: PBMCs. The receptor set was obtained from a female donor in good health and CMV-seronegative.

This clone was counted between two and nine times. V gene TRBV27 combines with J gene TRBJ1-1; D gene ambiguous. The germline CDR1 and CDR2 sequences are MNHEY and SMNVEV (reference sequence). V dropped 4 bases and J dropped 0 bases, with 18 bases sitting between them. The CDR3 is made up of 17 amino acids. CDR3 loop: CASSSRRSQTMNTEAFF. Here the CDR3 DNA reads TGTGCCAGCAGTTCTAGGCGATCTCAGACGATGAACACTGAAGCTTTCTTT.

The chain recombines TRBV6-5 with TRBJ1-1, with D tentatively TRBD1 (5 bases). The CDR3 sequence is 14 residues long. CDR1 is MNHEY, CDR2 SVGAGI, per germline. Trimming stripped 6 bases from V and 8 bases from J, with 19 bases between. In nucleotides, the CDR3 is TGTGCCAGCAGGGCCTCAAGGGGACTAATAGAAGCTTTCTTT. It yields the protein CASRASRGLIEAFF.

The chain links TRBV12-5 to TRBJ2-5; 9 bases map to TRBD2. Germline CDR1 LGHNT, CDR2 FRNRAP. V gave up 5 bases and J gave up 5 bases; unmatched junction bases: 3. CDR3 length: 13 amino acids. CDR3 residues: CASGAGGGETQYF. Here the CDR3 DNA reads TGTGCTAGTGGTGCGGGAGGGGGGGAGACCCAGTACTTC.

J is TRBJ1-2 and V is TRBV6-5, with D unresolved. Between the trimmed V and J ends, which lost 2 bases and 5 bases, there was a span of 12 bases. This CDR3 is 14 amino acids long. In germline, CDR1 is MNHEY, CDR2 SVGAGI. The CDR3 is CASSYVPNSYGYTF. CDR3 nucleotide sequence: TGTGCCAGCAGTTACGTACCGAATAGTTATGGCTACACCTTC.

This clone was found once. The V call is TRBV25-1, the J call TRBJ1-4, with 12 bases aligning to TRBD1. The CDR3 consists of 17 residues. J lost 8 bases, V lost 3 bases, and 10 bases had no gene match. Germline CDR1 is MGHDK and CDR2 is SYGVNS. CDR3: CASSEGQGARGGEKLFF. CDR3 nucleotide sequence: TGTGCCAGCAGTGAGGGACAGGGGGCGCGAGGAGGCGAAAAACTGTTTTTT.

The rearrangement uses TRBV6-6 and TRBJ1-4, with TRBD1 identical over 9 bases. Germline V CDR1 and CDR2: MNHNY, SVGAGI (reference sequence). Trimming removed 6 bases from V and 7 bases from J; junction bases left unmatched: 12. The CDR3 extends over 16 amino acids. This CDR3 is CASSPTPGQGSEKLFF. Written as DNA, the CDR3 is TGTGCCAGCAGCCCAACCCCGGGACAGGGAAGTGAAAAACTGTTTTTT.

The chain recombines TRBV27 with TRBJ1-6; 10 bases map to TRBD1. The CDR3 has 17 residues. Germline V gene sequence: CDR1 MNHEY, CDR2 SMNVEV (reference sequence). V dropped 6 bases and J dropped 3; count of bases not matched to a gene: 8. The CDR3 DNA reads TGTGCCAGCAGACCCCGACAGGGGGCCATCTATAATTCACCCCTCCACTTT. This codes for CASRPRQGAIYNSPLHF.

The chain couples TRBV14 to TRBJ1-2; possibly TRBD1 for D (5 bases). CDR3 length: 13 residues. Between the trimmed V and J ends, which lost 0 bases and 8 bases, there was a span of 10 bases. Germline V gene data show CDR1 as SGHDN and CDR2 as FVKESK. This chain's CDR3 is CASSQDPGNGYTF. CDR3 in DNA: TGTGCCAGCAGCCAAGATCCAGGGAACGGCTACACCTTC.

This chain links TRBV7-2 with TRBJ2-5; TRBD2 matches at 11 bases. The trim removed 1 base at V and 5 bases at J, leaving 3 bases unmatched. CDR3 size: 15 residues. Germline V gives CDR1 SGHTA, CDR2 FQGNSA. CDR3 sequence (DNA): TGTGCCAGCAGCTTAGTTTCTAGCGGGGGGGAGACCCAGTACTTC. The encoded protein is CASSLVSSGGETQYF.

The rearrangement joins TRBV5-1 to TRBJ2-7, with 11 bases matching TRBD2. The V gene end was trimmed by 3 bases and the J gene end by 0 bases; junction bases not matched to a gene: 2. CDR1 SGHRS and CDR2 YFSETQ come from the germline V gene. This CDR3 region has 15 residues. The chain's CDR3 is CASSSGTSGSYEQYF. In DNA, the CDR3 is TGCGCCAGCAGCTCCGGGACTAGCGGCTCCTACGAGCAGTACTTC.

This chain joins TRBV30 and TRBJ1-5, with D possibly being TRBD1 (5 bases). The CDR3 sequence is 14 residues long. Trimming removed 3 bases from V and 6 bases from J, with 15 bases in between. Germline CDR1 is GTSNPN and CDR2 is SVGIG (reference sequence). In DNA, the CDR3 is TGTGCCTGGAGACCAACGGGACTAGGTCAGCCCCAGCATTTT. Its translation: CAWRPTGLGQPQHF.

The chain carries TRBV19 and TRBJ1-2; tentative D call: TRBD1 (5 bases). This CDR3 contains 14 residues. Trimming removed 6 bases from V and 6 bases from J, with 17 bases in between. Germline lookup yields CDR1 LNHDA and CDR2 SQIVND (reference sequence). CDR3 nucleotide sequence: TGTGCCAGTAGGGACATAGCTCCTGGAGATGGCTACACCTTC. Translated, it gives CASRDIAPGDGYTF.

This clone was picked up a small number of times. The chain carries TRBV7-2 and TRBJ2-6, with 10 bases fitting TRBD1. The CDR3 is 19 residues long. J lost 4 bases, V lost 5 bases, and 14 bases had no gene match. Germline values: CDR1 SGHTA, CDR2 FQGNSA. CDR3 nucleotide sequence: TGTGCCAGCAGCAAGAACCGGGACAGGGGTCTGTCGGGGGCCAACGTCCTGACTTTC. Protein: CASSKNRDRGLSGANVLTF.

The rearrangement uses TRBV25-1 and TRBJ2-2; D perhaps matches TRBD2 (5 bases). The CDR3 length is 15 residues. V was pared by 7 bases and J by 4 bases, with 16 bases between. Per the germline V gene, CDR1 is MGHDK and CDR2 is SYGVNS. The CDR3 coding sequence is TGTGCCAGCAAAACGGACTGGGGTCTCACCGGGGAGCTGTTTTTT. Translating gives CASKTDWGLTGELFF.

Only a few counts were recorded for this clone. The V call is TRBV10-2, the J call TRBJ1-1; no definite D call. CDR1 is WSHSY, CDR2 SAAADI, per germline. Trimming stripped 0 bases from V and 7 bases from J, with 12 bases between. The CDR3 is 14 amino acids. The CDR3 bases are TGCGCCAGCAGTGAGTCGGACCCAGGAGGTGAAGCTTTCTTT. Protein: CASSESDPGGEAFF.

The chain carries TRBV2 and TRBJ1-1; D gene ambiguous. CDR1 is SNHLY, CDR2 FYNNEI, per germline. CDR3 length: 11 amino acids. The germline V and J ends were trimmed by 8 bases and 4 bases, with 8 bases remaining between them. Here the CDR3 reads CASRATTEAFF. The CDR3 region has the DNA TGTGCCAGCCGAGCCACCACTGAAGCTTTCTTT.

The chain has TRBV28 and TRBJ1-3; no reliable D call. The length of the CDR3 is 12 residues. The V gene's germline CDR1 is MDHEN and CDR2 SYDVKM. The ends were cut back, 10 bases at V and 1 base at J, with 8 bases in the middle. Here the CDR3 reads CAITGSGNTIYF. The CDR3 region has the DNA TGTGCCATCACGGGGTCTGGAAACACCATATATTTT.

The rearrangement links TRBV7-9 to TRBJ1-6, with D possibly TRBD1 on 5 matching bases. This CDR3 region has 15 residues. V was cut by 3 bases and J by 7 bases, with 13 bases left in between. Germline V gene data show CDR1 as SEHNR and CDR2 as FQNEAQ (reference sequence). In DNA, the CDR3 is TGTGCCAGCAGCTTTGATACGACAGAAAATTCACCCCTCCACTTT. Its protein is CASSFDTTENSPLHF.

V and J are TRBV28 and TRBJ1-1, with D perhaps TRBD1 (6 bases). Between the trimmed V and J ends, which lost 2 bases and 2 bases, there was a span of 9 bases. Germline V gene data show CDR1 as MDHEN and CDR2 as SYDVKM. The CDR3 runs to 14 residues. Here the CDR3 reads CASSLGGANTEAFF. CDR3 DNA sequence: TGTGCCAGCAGTTTAGGGGGGGCTAACACTGAAGCTTTCTTT.

The chain carries TRBV7-2 and TRBJ2-7; 12 bases line up with TRBD2. Trimming removed 5 bases from V and 6 bases from J; junction bases left unmatched: 11. This CDR3 spans 16 amino acids. Germline V gene data show CDR1 as SGHTA and CDR2 as FQGNSA. Here the CDR3 reads CASSPYSSGGAGEQYF. CDR3 DNA: TGTGCCAGCAGCCCCTACTCTAGCGGGGGGGCGGGCGAGCAGTACTTC. Filled out from reference TRBV7-2 and TRBJ2-7, the complete variable domain reads GAGVSQSPSNKVTEKGKDVELRCDPISGHTALYWYRQSLGQGLEFLIYFQGNSAPDKSGLPSDRFSAERTGGSVSTLTIQRTQQEDSAVYLCASSPYSSGGAGEQYFGPGTRLTVT.

This chain connects TRBV5-1 to TRBJ1-1, with D possibly TRBD1 on 5 matching bases. Per the germline V gene, CDR1 is SGHRS and CDR2 is YFSETQ. CDR3 size: 15 residues. V was cut by 4 bases and J by 2 bases, with 15 bases left in between. This chain's CDR3 is CASSGEGAPNTEAFF. The CDR3 DNA reads TGCGCCAGCAGCGGAGAAGGGGCCCCAAACACTGAAGCTTTCTTT.

The chain is built from TRBV7-9 and TRBJ1-2, with 10 bases that match TRBD1. Germline V lookup: CDR1 SEHNR, CDR2 FQNEAQ (reference sequence). This CDR3 has 13 amino acids. Trimming cost V 4 bases and J 7 bases; bases outside gene matches: 3. For the CDR3, the DNA is TGTGCCAGCAGCTCGACAGGGGGCACTGGCTACACCTTC. It translates to CASSSTGGTGYTF.

This clone occurred a few times. The CDR3 reads CSVERRGAEAFF. Written as DNA, the CDR3 is TGCAGCGTTGAACGCCGGGGAGCTGAAGCTTTCTTT. The chain joins TRBV29-1 to TRBJ1-1; D call uncertain. The V end lost 2 bases, the J end lost 6 bases, and 10 bases lay between the germline ends. The CDR3 sequence is 12 residues long. From germline, CDR1 is SQVTM and CDR2 ANQGSEA.

As regards this clone: One junction end does not reproduce the germline sequence, and a read error may be involved. The same CDR3 arises from other DNA sequences in this sample as well. The chain employs TRBV6-6 and TRBJ2-4; D is undetermined. Germline V gene lookup returns CDR1 MNHNY and CDR2 SVGAGI (reference sequence). The CDR3 has 11 residues. In DNA, the CDR3 is TGTGCTAGCAGTTTTTCAGACATTCAGTACTTC. The encoded protein is CASSFSDIQYF.

The sample holds a few counts of this clone. V usage is TRBV28 and J usage is TRBJ2-1; 7 bases are shared with TRBD1. Trimming took 5 bases from V and 4 from J; bases not matched to a gene: 5. CDR3 size: 14 residues. Germline V gene lookup returns CDR1 MDHEN and CDR2 SYDVKM. The CDR3 is CASSDRVGYNEQFF. The DNA of the CDR3 is TGTGCCAGCAGTGACAGGGTGGGGTACAATGAGCAGTTCTTC. Using reference TRBV28 and TRBJ2-1 for the parts outside the CDR3, the full variable domain is DVKVTQSSRYLVKRTGEKVFLECVQDMDHENMFWYRQDPGLGLRLIYFSYDVKMKEKGDIPEGYSVSREKKERFSLILESASTNQTSMYLCASSDRVGYNEQFFGPGTRLTVL.